Below are 28 T cell receptor beta chains sequenced from a single sample in a study of CD8 T cells in Susac syndrome. When the RNA was reverse transcribed, random hexamers were used with an input of about 0.5 to 1 ug. TCRdb passed the immunoSEQ multiplex PCR reads through MiXCR, listing each CDR3 protein once. The sample has under 85,000 distinct CDR3 sequences; 94% are singletons. What was sequenced was CD8+ T cells from PBMCs. These receptor sequences come from a human donor with Susac syndrome.

This chain joins TRBV19 and TRBJ1-1; D remains ambiguous. The germline CDR1 and CDR2 sequences are LNHDA and SQIVND (reference sequence). V dropped 3 bases and J dropped 3 bases, with 8 bases sitting between them. This CDR3 is built from 13 residues. The DNA of the CDR3 is TGTGCCAGTAGTATTGCCAGCCACACTGAAGCTTTCTTT. Translation: CASSIASHTEAFF.

The J gene is TRBJ1-1, the V gene TRBV29-1; D remains ambiguous. CDR1 is SQVTM and CDR2 is ANQGSEA in the germline V gene. This CDR3 region has 12 residues. Trimming stripped 4 bases from V and 2 bases from J, with 8 bases between. In DNA form, the CDR3 reads TGCAGCGTTGGAACCGATAACACTGAAGCTTTCTTT. It yields the protein CSVGTDNTEAFF.

The rearrangement uses TRBV2 and TRBJ2-1; 7 nucleotides align to TRBD2. This CDR3 is built from 16 residues. Losses at the gene ends were 6 bases for V and 2 bases for J; bases not matched to a gene: 10. CDR1 and CDR2 from the germline V gene are SNHLY and FYNNEI. The DNA for the CDR3 is TGTGCCAGCAGGGATGGGCGGGAGCCGCCCTACAATGAGCAGTTCTTC. Translated, it gives CASRDGREPPYNEQFF. The variable domain in full, completed from reference TRBV2 and TRBJ2-1, reads EPEVTQTPSHQVTQMGQEVILRCVPISNHLYFYWYRQILGQKVEFLVSFYNNEISEKSEIFDDQFSVERPDGSNFTLKIRSTKLEDSAMYFCASRDGREPPYNEQFFGPGTRLTVL.

This sequence joins TRBV10-3 and TRBJ2-7; 8 nucleotides line up with TRBD1. Germline V gene sequence: CDR1 ENHRY, CDR2 SYGVKD. The CDR3 has 14 residues. The junction had 2 bases not matched to a gene; V was cut back by 2 bases and J by 2 bases. CDR3 loop: CAISETGGTYEQYF. In DNA, the CDR3 is TGTGCCATCAGTGAGACAGGGGGGACCTACGAGCAGTACTTC.

This chain uses TRBV29-1 with TRBJ1-5; the D gene is possibly TRBD1 (5 bases). CDR1 is SQVTM, CDR2 ANQGSEA, per germline. This CDR3 is built from 17 residues. The germline V and J ends were trimmed by 0 bases and 6 bases, with 21 bases remaining between them. Here the CDR3 DNA reads TGCAGCGTTGAAGATAACGGAGTCAGGGCCCCAGGTCAGCCCCAGCATTTT. Its translation is CSVEDNGVRAPGQPQHF.

This CDR3 reads CASSAGEAGSYNEQFF. The CDR3 DNA is TGTGCCAGCAGTGCAGGAGAAGCGGGCTCCTACAATGAGCAGTTCTTC. The rearrangement links TRBV12-3 or TRBV12-4 to TRBJ2-1, with a tentative D call TRBD2 (6 bases). The CDR3 sequence is 16 residues long. V was trimmed by 5 bases and J by 0 bases, leaving 14 bases between them.

The CDR3 DNA reads as TGTGCCAGCAGCTACATGTACGAGCAGTACTTC. Translating gives CASSYMYEQYF. This chain connects TRBV13 to TRBJ2-7; D remains unclear. This CDR3 is 11 amino acids long. Germline V gene lookup returns CDR1 PRHDT and CDR2 FYEKMQ (reference sequence). V shed 4 bases and J shed 4 bases, with 5 bases lying between them.

The CDR3 sequence: CASTKDRRGETQYF. CDR3 DNA: TGTGCCAGCACCAAGGACAGGAGGGGTGAGACCCAGTACTTC. The genes are TRBV12-3 or TRBV12-4 and TRBJ2-5; TRBD1 is a possible D gene (7 bases). CDR3 size: 14 residues. Trimming pared 7 bases from V and 5 bases from J, leaving 17 bases between.

The V and J genes are TRBV13 and TRBJ2-3; D unclear. Deletions cut 4 bases from V and 4 bases from J, with 9 bases between. The CDR3 sequence is 13 residues long. CDR1 PRHDT and CDR2 FYEKMQ come from the germline V gene (reference sequence). This CDR3 reads CASSSPGPDTQYF. DNA of the CDR3: TGTGCCAGCAGCTCCCCTGGACCAGATACGCAGTATTTT.

This clonotype was picked up one time. The V and J genes are TRBV7-9 and TRBJ1-5, with 7 bases fitting TRBD1. Germline CDR1 SEHNR, CDR2 FQNEAQ (reference sequence). The CDR3 runs to 16 residues. V lost 1 base, J lost 7 bases, and 10 bases stayed unmatched. CDR3 DNA sequence: TGTGCCAGCAGCTTAGATGGGACAGTCGGAGGACAGCCCCAGCATTTT. As protein: CASSLDGTVGGQPQHF.

Only one count was recorded for this clonotype. This sequence joins TRBV15 and TRBJ1-2; maybe TRBD1 (5 bases). V was cut by 1 base and J by 2 bases, with 8 bases left in between. There are 14 residues in the CDR3. CDR1 is LNHNV and CDR2 is YYDKDF in the germline V gene (reference sequence). The CDR3: CATSRGWGNYGYTF. The CDR3 nucleotides are TGTGCCACCAGCAGAGGTTGGGGGAACTATGGCTACACCTTC. The full variable domain, rest sourced from reference TRBV15 and TRBJ1-2, is DAMVIQNPRYQVTQFGKPVTLSCSQTLNHNVMYWYQQKSSQAPKLLFHYYDKDFNNEADTPDNFQSRRPNTSFCFLDIRSPGLGDTAMYLCATSRGWGNYGYTFGSGTRLTVV.

The genes are TRBV20-1 and TRBJ2-3; 14 nucleotides agree with TRBD2. Per germline, CDR1 DFQATT and CDR2 SNEGSKA (reference sequence). V shed 3 bases and J 1 base; nucleotides not matched to a gene: 12. The CDR3 contains 19 residues. The CDR3 DNA is TGCAGTGCTAGTGGGCCGGGACTAGCGGGAGATGATGGCACAGATACGCAGTATTTT. Residues: CSASGPGLAGDDGTDTQYF.

The V call is TRBV9, the J call TRBJ2-5; 10 bases match TRBD2. With 0 bases clipped from V and 3 bases from J, the junction kept 2 bases outside the gene matches. Looked up from germline, CDR1 is SGDLS and CDR2 is YYNGEE. CDR3 length equals 15 residues. CDR3 DNA: TGTGCCAGCAGCGTAGCACTAGCGGGAAAAGAGACCCAGTACTTC. This codes for CASSVALAGKETQYF.

This sequence joins TRBV29-1 and TRBJ2-5; tentatively, D is TRBD2 (5 bases). Per the germline V gene, CDR1 is SQVTM and CDR2 is ANQGSEA. The CDR3 contains 12 residues. Trimming removed 6 bases at V and 2 bases at J, with 10 bases between. The CDR3 nucleotides read TGCAGCGTCGAGGGCAGTCAAGAGACCCAGTACTTC. Its protein product is CSVEGSQETQYF.

This chain joins TRBV19 and TRBJ1-1; D uncertain. Germline-derived CDR1 and CDR2 are LNHDA and SQIVND (reference sequence). Trimming cost V 4 bases and J 5 bases, with 11 bases left between them. This CDR3 region has 13 residues. In nucleotides, the CDR3 is TGTGCCAGTAGTAGTCCGGGGTTGACTGAAGCTTTCTTT. Its protein is CASSSPGLTEAFF. Looking up the rest from reference TRBV19 and TRBJ1-1 gives the full variable domain: DGGITQSPKYLFRKEGQNVTLSCEQNLNHDAMYWYRQDPGQGLRLIYYSQIVNDFQKGDIAEGYSVSREKKESFPLTVTSAQKNPTAFYLCASSSPGLTEAFFGQGTRLTVV.

The genes are TRBV29-1 and TRBJ2-5, with 7 bases fitting TRBD2. J gave up 9 bases and V 6 bases, and 13 bases lay outside the gene matches. This CDR3 comprises 13 residues. CDR1 is SQVTM and CDR2 is ANQGSEA in the germline V gene. The CDR3 bases are TGCAGCGTCGATCCGGGGGGTGCCTCGCCCCAGTACTTC. Its protein is CSVDPGGASPQYF.

The chain employs TRBV20-1 and TRBJ2-1, with 7 bases matching TRBD2. The V and J ends lost 3 bases and 3 bases, in that order; junction bases with no gene match: 2. The CDR3 loop spans 13 amino acids. Germline lookup yields CDR1 DFQATT and CDR2 SNEGSKA (reference sequence). The chain's CDR3 is CSASGGGYNEQFF. The CDR3 DNA sequence: TGCAGTGCTAGTGGCGGGGGCTACAATGAGCAGTTCTTC.

The genes are TRBV7-8 and TRBJ1-5; no definite D call. This CDR3 spans 15 amino acids. Looked up from germline, CDR1 is SGHVS and CDR2 is FQNEAQ. V lost 5 bases and J 0 bases, leaving 11 bases between the germline ends. CDR3 nucleotide sequence: TGTGCCAGCAGCCCATGGAGGGATAGCAATCAGCCCCAGCATTTT. Residues: CASSPWRDSNQPQHF.

The genes are TRBV27 and TRBJ1-2; 7 positions agree with TRBD1. Per germline, CDR1 MNHEY and CDR2 SMNVEV (reference sequence). V was pared by 6 bases and J by 0 bases, with 7 bases of the junction left unmatched. The CDR3 is made up of 15 amino acids. CDR3 amino acids: CASREQTGTNYGYTF. In DNA, the CDR3 is TGTGCCAGCAGGGAGCAGACAGGGACTAACTATGGCTACACCTTC.

The chain combines TRBV19 with TRBJ1-2; no reliable D call. The CDR3 runs 16 residues. V shed 1 base and J shed 5 bases, with 17 bases lying between them. CDR1 is LNHDA, CDR2 SQIVND, per germline (reference sequence). The CDR3 nucleotides read TGTGCCAGTAGTATAGTTAAGGTCCGAGTACCTTATGGCTACACCTTC. Translating it yields CASSIVKVRVPYGYTF.

This clonotype was picked up one time. The V and J genes are TRBV2 and TRBJ2-7, with 8 positions matching TRBD2. Germline loops: CDR1 SNHLY, CDR2 FYNNEI. The trim removed 2 bases at V and 3 bases at J, leaving 3 bases unmatched. This CDR3 has 14 residues. The CDR3 is CASSETSGFYEQYF. The CDR3 bases are TGTGCCAGCAGTGAAACTAGCGGATTCTACGAGCAGTACTTC. Together with reference TRBV2 and TRBJ2-7, the CDR3 gives the full variable domain: EPEVTQTPSHQVTQMGQEVILRCVPISNHLYFYWYRQILGQKVEFLVSFYNNEISEKSEIFDDQFSVERPDGSNFTLKIRSTKLEDSAMYFCASSETSGFYEQYFGPGTRLTVT.

This chain links TRBV4-3 with TRBJ2-1, with a weak D call TRBD1 (6 bases). Looked up from germline, CDR1 is LGHNA and CDR2 is YSLEER. The CDR3 covers 14 residues. V lost 0 bases to trimming and J lost 6 bases, with 9 bases between them. CDR3 amino acids: CASSQEDRINEQFF. Written as DNA, the CDR3 is TGCGCCAGCAGCCAAGAAGACAGGATCAATGAGCAGTTCTTC.

The chain carries TRBV20-1 and TRBJ2-7, with no clear D. CDR3 length: 10 amino acids. The germline gives CDR1 DFQATT, CDR2 SNEGSKA (reference sequence). Trimming removed 3 bases from V and 2 bases from J, with 2 bases in between. The CDR3 DNA is TGCAGTGCTAGCCCCTACGAGCAGTACTTC. Its translation is CSASPYEQYF.

The V call is TRBV11-2, the J call TRBJ2-3; tentative D call: TRBD1 (6 bases). The V end was cut by 10 bases, the J end by 1 base, with 9 bases between. CDR3 size: 12 residues. The germline gives CDR1 SGHAT, CDR2 FQNNGV. The CDR3 sequence is CATRTGTDTQYF. The CDR3 nucleotides are TGTGCCACCAGGACAGGCACAGATACGCAGTATTTT.

The V and J genes are TRBV30 and TRBJ2-2, with D unresolved. The CDR3 contains 15 residues. Trimming removed 4 bases from V and 1 base from J, with 13 bases in between. CDR1 and CDR2 (germline): GTSNPN, SVGIG (reference sequence). CDR3 coding DNA: TGTGCCTGGACTTTCCTGGGAATGAACACCGGGGAGCTGTTTTTT. Its protein is CAWTFLGMNTGELFF.

This chain connects TRBV6-5 to TRBJ2-5; TRBD1 aligns across 7 bases. V lost 6 bases, J lost 7 bases, and 14 bases stayed unmatched. Germline V gene data show CDR1 as MNHEY and CDR2 as SVGAGI. The CDR3 has 15 residues. The CDR3 loop is CASSAVRQGRGTQYF. The DNA for the CDR3 is TGTGCCAGCAGCGCCGTGAGACAGGGACGTGGGACCCAGTACTTC.

This chain joins TRBV4-3 and TRBJ2-7, with 9 bases fitting TRBD1. CDR3 length equals 15 residues. V lost 0 bases and J lost 2; bases outside the gene matches: 2. Germline V gene data show CDR1 as LGHNA and CDR2 as YSLEER. The CDR3 sequence: CASSQEGTGPYEQYF. The CDR3 bases are TGCGCCAGCAGCCAAGAAGGGACAGGGCCCTACGAGCAGTACTTC.

The chain uses TRBV30 and TRBJ2-1; D is perhaps TRBD2 (5 bases). CDR3 length equals 14 residues. Per the germline V gene, CDR1 is GTSNPN and CDR2 is SVGIG (reference sequence). Trimming pared 2 bases from V and 3 bases from J, leaving 11 bases between. CDR3 region: CAWSLAIGYNEQFF. DNA of the CDR3: TGTGCCTGGAGTCTAGCAATCGGCTACAATGAGCAGTTCTTC.